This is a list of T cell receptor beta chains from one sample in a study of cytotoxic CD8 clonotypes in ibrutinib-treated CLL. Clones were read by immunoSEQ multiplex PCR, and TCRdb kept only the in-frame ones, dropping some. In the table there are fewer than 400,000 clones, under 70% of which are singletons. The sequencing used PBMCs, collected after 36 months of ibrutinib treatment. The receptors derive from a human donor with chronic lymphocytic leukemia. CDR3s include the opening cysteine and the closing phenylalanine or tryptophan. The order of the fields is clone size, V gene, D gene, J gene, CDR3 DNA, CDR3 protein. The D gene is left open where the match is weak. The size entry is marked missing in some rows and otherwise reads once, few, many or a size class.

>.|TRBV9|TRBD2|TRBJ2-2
TGTGCCAGCAGCGTATACGGGACTAGTCACACCGGGGAGCTGTTTTTT
CASSVYGTSHTGELFF
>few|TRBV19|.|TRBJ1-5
TGTGCCAGTTCTTCATCTAGGGGGACCGAGGAACAGCCCCAGCATTTT
CASSSSRGTEEQPQHF
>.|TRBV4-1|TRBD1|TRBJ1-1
TGCGCCAGCAGCCACCAGGGGGGGAAAGGGAACACTGAAGCTTTCTTT
CASSHQGGKGNTEAFF
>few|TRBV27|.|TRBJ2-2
TGTGCCAGCAGTTTATCCTGGGGGCGCCGGGAGCTGTTTTTT
CASSLSWGRRELFF
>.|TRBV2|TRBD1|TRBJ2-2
TGTGCCAGCAGTAAGGGACAGGGGGTAACCACCGGGGAGCTGTTTTTT
CASSKGQGVTTGELFF
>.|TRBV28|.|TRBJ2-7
TGTGCCAGCAGTTACCCGGGACGAACCTACGAGCAGTACTTC
CASSYPGRTYEQYF
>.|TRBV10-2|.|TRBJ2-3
TGCGCCAGCAGTGAAGGTTCCGCAGATACGCAGTATTTT
CASSEGSADTQYF
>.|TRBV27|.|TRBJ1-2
TGTGCCAGCAGTTTTAACAGTGGGGGAGGCTACACCTTC
CASSFNSGGGYTF
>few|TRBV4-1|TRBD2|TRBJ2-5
TGCGCCAGCAGCCTCACCCCGGGACTAGCGGGAGTGGGGCAAGAGACCCAGTACTTC
CASSLTPGLAGVGQETQYF
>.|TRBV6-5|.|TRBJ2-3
TGTGCCAGCAGTTACGGCCAGGGCACAGATACGCAGTATTTT
CASSYGQGTDTQYF
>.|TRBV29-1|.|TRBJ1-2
TGCAGCGTTTTAGTTCCGGGGCGGGACTATGGCTACACCTTC
CSVLVPGRDYGYTF
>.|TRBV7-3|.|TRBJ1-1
TGTGCCAGCAGCCCGACAGTGAACACTGAAGCTTTCTTT
CASSPTVNTEAFF
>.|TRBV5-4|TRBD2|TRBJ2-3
TGTGCCAGCAGCTTTAAACTAGCGGGAGATACGCAGTATTTT
CASSFKLAGDTQYF
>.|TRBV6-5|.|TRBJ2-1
TGTGCCAGCAGTTACTCCGGGGAAAATGAGCAGTTCTTC
CASSYSGENEQFF
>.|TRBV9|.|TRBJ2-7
TGTGCCAGCTCCAACGGGGGTTTCTACGAGCAGTACTTC
CASSNGGFYEQYF
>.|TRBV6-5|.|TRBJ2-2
TGTGCCAGCGCCCTAACAGGGTTCAGGGAGCTGTTTTTT
CASALTGFRELFF